This T cell receptor beta chain came from a study of OX40 agonist ivuxolimab in advanced cancers. Whole-study context: The dose of intravenous ivuxolimab that patients received every 2 weeks ranged from 0.01 to 10 mg/kg.

Assay used: immunoSEQ multiplex PCR; TCRdb lists only in-frame clones, some missing. This table has 74,000 or so clones, approximately 86% appearing once. V lost 8 bases to trimming and J lost 5 bases, with 16 bases between them. Per germline, CDR1 MNHNY and CDR2 SVGAGI (reference sequence). The CDR3 contains 13 residues. The sequencing here drew on CD4+ or CD8+ T cells sorted from blood, taken in a trial of the OX40 agonist ivuxolimab. The TCR originated in an adult with an advanced solid tumor such as melanoma, head and neck, liver or kidney cancer. The chain employs TRBV6-6 and TRBJ2-7; D might be TRBD2 (6 bases). The CDR3 region has the DNA TGTGCCAGCGGGCGGGGAGGCCGCGACGAGCAGTACTTC. This gives the protein CASGRGGRDEQYF.